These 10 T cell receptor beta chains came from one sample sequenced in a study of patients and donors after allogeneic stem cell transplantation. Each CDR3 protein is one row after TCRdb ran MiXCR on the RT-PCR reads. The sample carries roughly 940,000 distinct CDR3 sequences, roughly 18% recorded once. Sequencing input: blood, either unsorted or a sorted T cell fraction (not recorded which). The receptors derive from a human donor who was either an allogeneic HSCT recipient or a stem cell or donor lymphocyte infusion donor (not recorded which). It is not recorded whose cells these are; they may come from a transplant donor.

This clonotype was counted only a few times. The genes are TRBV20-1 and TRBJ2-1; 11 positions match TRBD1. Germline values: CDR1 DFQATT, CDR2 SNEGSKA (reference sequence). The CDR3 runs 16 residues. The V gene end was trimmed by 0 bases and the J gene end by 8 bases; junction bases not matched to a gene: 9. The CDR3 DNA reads TGCAGTGCTAGAGACCTGACCGGGACAGGGGGTTATGAGCAGTTCTTC. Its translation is CSARDLTGTGGYEQFF.

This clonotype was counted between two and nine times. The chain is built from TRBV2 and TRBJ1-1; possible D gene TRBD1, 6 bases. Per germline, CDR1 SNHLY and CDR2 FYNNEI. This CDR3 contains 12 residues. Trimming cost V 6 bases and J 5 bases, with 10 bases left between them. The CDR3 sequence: CASRTGSTEAFF. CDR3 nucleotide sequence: TGTGCCAGCAGAACAGGGTCAACTGAAGCTTTCTTT.

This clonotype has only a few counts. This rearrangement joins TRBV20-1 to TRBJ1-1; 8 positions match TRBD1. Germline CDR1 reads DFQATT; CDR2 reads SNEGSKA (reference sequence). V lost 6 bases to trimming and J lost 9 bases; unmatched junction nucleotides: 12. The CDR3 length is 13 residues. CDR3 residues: CSAPGQGGRKAFF. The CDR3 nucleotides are TGCAGTGCACCCGGACAGGGCGGAAGGAAAGCTTTCTTT.

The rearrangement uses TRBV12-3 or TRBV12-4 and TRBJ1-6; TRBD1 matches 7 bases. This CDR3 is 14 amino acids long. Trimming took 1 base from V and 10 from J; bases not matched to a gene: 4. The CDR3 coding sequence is TGTGCCAGCAGTTTAGGACAGGGACGGTCACCCCTCCACTTT. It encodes CASSLGQGRSPLHF.

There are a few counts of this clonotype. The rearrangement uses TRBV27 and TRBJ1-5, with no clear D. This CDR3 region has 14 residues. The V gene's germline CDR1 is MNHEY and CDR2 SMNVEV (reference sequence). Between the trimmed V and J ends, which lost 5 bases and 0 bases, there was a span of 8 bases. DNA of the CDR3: TGTGCCAGCAGTAGTAAGGGTAGCAATCAGCCCCAGCATTTT. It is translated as CASSSKGSNQPQHF.

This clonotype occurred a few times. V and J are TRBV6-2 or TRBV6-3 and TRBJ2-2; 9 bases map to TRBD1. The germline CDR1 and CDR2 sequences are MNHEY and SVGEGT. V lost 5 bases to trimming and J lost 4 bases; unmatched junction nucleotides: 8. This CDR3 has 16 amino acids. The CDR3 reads CASSPSDRGRTGELFF. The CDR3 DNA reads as TGTGCCAGCAGTCCCTCGGACAGGGGCCGCACCGGGGAGCTGTTTTTT.

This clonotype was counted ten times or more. The DNA for the CDR3 is TGCGCCAGCAGCCAAGATCTTGTAGGGTTTTCGTATTTT. It translates to CASSQDLVGFSYF. The chain uses TRBV4-3 and TRBJ1-3; D is undetermined. The germline V and J ends were trimmed by 0 bases and 16 bases, with 16 bases remaining between them. This CDR3 region has 13 residues. Germline values: CDR1 LGHNA, CDR2 YSLEER.

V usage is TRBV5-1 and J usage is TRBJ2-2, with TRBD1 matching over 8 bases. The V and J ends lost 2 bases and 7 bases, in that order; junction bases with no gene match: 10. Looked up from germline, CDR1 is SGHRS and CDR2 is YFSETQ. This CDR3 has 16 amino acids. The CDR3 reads CASSLQGRGQNGELFF. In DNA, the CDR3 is TGCGCCAGCAGCTTACAAGGCAGGGGGCAGAACGGGGAGCTGTTTTTT.

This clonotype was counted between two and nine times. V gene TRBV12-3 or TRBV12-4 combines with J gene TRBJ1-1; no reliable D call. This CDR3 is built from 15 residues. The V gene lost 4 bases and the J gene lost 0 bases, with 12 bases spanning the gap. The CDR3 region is CASSSQTIVNTEAFF. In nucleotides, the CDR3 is TGTGCCAGCAGTTCCCAGACGATTGTGAACACTGAAGCTTTCTTT.

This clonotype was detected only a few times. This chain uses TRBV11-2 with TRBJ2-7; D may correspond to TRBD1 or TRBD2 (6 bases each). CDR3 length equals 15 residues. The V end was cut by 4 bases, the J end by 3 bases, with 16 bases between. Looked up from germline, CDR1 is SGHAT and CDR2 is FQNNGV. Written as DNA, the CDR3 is TGTGCCAGCAGCTCCCCTCGGGGGCGCGACTACGAGCAGTACTTC. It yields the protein CASSSPRGRDYEQYF.